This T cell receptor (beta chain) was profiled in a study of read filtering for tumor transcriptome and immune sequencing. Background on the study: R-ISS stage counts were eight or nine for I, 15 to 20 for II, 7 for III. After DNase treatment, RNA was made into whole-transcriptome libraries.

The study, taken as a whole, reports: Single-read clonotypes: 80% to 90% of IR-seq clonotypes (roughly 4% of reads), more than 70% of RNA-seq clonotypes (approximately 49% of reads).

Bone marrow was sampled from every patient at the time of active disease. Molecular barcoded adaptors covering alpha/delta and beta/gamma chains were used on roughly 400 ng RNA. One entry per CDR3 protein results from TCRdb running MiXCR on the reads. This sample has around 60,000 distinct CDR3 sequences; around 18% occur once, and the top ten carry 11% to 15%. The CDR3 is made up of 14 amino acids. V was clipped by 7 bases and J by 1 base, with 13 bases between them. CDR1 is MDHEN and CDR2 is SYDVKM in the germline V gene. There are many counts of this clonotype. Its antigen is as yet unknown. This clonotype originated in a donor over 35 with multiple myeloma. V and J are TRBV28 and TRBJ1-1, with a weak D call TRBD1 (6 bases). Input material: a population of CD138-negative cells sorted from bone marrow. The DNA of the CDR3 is TGTGCCAGCAATCCAACAGGGAGGAACACTGAAGCTTTCTTT. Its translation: CASNPTGRNTEAFF. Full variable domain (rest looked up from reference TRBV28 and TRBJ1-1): DVKVTQSSRYLVKRTGEKVFLECVQDMDHENMFWYRQDPGLGLRLIYFSYDVKMKEKGDIPEGYSVSREKKERFSLILESASTNQTSMYLCASNPTGRNTEAFFGQGTRLTVV.